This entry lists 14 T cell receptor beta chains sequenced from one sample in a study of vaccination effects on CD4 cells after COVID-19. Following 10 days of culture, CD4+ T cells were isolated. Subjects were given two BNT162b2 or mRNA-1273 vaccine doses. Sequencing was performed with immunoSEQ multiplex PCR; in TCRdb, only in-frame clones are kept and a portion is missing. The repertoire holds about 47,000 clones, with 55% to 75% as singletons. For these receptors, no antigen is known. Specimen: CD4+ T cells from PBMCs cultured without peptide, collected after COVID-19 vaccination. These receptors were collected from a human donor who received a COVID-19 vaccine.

The CDR3 sequence is CASSPTDSTDTQYF. The DNA of the CDR3 is TGCGCCAGCAGCCCCACTGACTCCACAGATACGCAGTATTTT. The rearrangement joins TRBV5-1 to TRBJ2-3; D ambiguous. V gave up 4 bases and J gave up 2 bases, with 11 bases separating them. The V gene's germline CDR1 is SGHRS and CDR2 YFSETQ. The CDR3 covers 14 residues.

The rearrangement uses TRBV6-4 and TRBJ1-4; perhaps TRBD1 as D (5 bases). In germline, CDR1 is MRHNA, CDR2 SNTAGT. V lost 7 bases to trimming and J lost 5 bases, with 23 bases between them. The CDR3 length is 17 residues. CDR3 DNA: TGTGCCAGCAATACTAAGGCTAGACAGCCAAGAAATGAAAAACTGTTTTTT. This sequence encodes CASNTKARQPRNEKLFF.

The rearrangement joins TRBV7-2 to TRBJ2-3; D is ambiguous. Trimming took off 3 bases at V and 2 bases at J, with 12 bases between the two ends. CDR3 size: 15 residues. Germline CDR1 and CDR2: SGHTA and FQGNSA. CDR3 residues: CASSFQRYNTDTQYF. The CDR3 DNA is TGTGCCAGCAGCTTCCAACGGTACAACACAGATACGCAGTATTTT. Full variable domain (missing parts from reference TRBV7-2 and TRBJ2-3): GAGVSQSPSNKVTEKGKDVELRCDPISGHTALYWYRQSLGQGLEFLIYFQGNSAPDKSGLPSDRFSAERTGGSVSTLTIQRTQQEDSAVYLCASSFQRYNTDTQYFGPGTRLTVL.

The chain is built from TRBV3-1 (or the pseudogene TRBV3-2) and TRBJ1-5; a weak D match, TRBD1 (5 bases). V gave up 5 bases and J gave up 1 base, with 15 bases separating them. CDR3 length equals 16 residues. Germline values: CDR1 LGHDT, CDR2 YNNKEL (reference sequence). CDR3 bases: TGTGCCAGCAGCTCTTCTGGGGGAAAGAGCAATCAGCCCCAGCATTTT. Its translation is CASSSSGGKSNQPQHF.

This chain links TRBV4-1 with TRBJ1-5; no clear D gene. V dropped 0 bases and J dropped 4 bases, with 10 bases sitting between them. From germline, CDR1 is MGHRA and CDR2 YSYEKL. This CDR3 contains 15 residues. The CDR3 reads CASSQDPRNNQPQHF. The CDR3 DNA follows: TGCGCCAGCAGCCAAGACCCCCGCAATAATCAGCCCCAGCATTTT.

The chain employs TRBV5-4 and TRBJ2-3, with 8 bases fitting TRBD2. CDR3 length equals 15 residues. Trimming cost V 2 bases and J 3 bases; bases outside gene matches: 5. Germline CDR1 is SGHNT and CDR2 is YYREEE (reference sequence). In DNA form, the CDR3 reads TGTGCCAGCAGCTTTTACGGGAGGGGAACAGATACGCAGTATTTT. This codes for CASSFYGRGTDTQYF.

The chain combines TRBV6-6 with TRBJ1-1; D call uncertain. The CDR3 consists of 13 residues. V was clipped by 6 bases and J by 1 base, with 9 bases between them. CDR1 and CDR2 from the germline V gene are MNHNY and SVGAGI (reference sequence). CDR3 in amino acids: CASSLTANTEAFF. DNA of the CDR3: TGTGCCAGCAGCTTAACAGCGAACACTGAAGCTTTCTTT.

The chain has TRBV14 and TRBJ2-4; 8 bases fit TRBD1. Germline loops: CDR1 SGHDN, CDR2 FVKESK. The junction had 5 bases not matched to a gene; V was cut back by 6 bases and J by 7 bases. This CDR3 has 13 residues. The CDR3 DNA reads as TGTGCCAGCAGTCAGGGGGCGCCCAACATTCAGTACTTC. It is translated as CASSQGAPNIQYF. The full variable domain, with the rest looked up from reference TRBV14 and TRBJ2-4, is EAGVTQFPSHSVIEKGQTVTLRCDPISGHDNLYWYRRVMGKEIKFLLHFVKESKQDESGMPNNRFLAERTGGTYSTLKVQPAELEDSGVYFCASSQGAPNIQYFGAGTRLSVL.

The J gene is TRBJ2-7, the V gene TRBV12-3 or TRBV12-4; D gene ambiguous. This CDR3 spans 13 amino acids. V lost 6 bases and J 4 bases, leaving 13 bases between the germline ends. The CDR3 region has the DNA TGTGCCAGCAGCTCAATGATGGGTTACGAGCAGTACTTC. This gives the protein CASSSMMGYEQYF.

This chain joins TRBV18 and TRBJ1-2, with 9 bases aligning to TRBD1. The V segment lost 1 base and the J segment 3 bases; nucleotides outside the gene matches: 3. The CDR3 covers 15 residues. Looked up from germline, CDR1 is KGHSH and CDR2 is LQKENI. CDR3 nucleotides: TGTGCCAGCTCACCACGGACAGGGGTCGACTATGGCTACACCTTC. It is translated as CASSPRTGVDYGYTF.

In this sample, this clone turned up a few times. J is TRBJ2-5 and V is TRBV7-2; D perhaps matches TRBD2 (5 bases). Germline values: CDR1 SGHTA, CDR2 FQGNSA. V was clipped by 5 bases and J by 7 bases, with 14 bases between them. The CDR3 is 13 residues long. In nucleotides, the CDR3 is TGTGCCAGCAGCCTAGGGAGTTCCGGGACCCAGTACTTC. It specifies CASSLGSSGTQYF.

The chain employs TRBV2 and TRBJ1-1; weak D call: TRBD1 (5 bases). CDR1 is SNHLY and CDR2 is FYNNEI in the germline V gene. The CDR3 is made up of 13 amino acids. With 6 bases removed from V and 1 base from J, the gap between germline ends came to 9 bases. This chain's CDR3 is CASSATGNTEAFF. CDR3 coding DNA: TGTGCCAGCAGCGCCACAGGGAACACTGAAGCTTTCTTT. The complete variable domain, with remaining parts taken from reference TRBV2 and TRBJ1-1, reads EPEVTQTPSHQVTQMGQEVILRCVPISNHLYFYWYRQILGQKVEFLVSFYNNEISEKSEIFDDQFSVERPDGSNFTLKIRSTKLEDSAMYFCASSATGNTEAFFGQGTRLTVV.

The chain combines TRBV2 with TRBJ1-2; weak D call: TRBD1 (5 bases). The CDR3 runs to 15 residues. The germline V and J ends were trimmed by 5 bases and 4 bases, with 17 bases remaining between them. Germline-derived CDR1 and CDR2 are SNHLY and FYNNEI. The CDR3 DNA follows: TGTGCCAGCAGTCCACCAATAACAGGTCTCTATGGCTACACCTTC. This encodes CASSPPITGLYGYTF. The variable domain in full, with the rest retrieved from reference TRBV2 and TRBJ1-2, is EPEVTQTPSHQVTQMGQEVILRCVPISNHLYFYWYRQILGQKVEFLVSFYNNEISEKSEIFDDQFSVERPDGSNFTLKIRSTKLEDSAMYFCASSPPITGLYGYTFGSGTRLTVV.

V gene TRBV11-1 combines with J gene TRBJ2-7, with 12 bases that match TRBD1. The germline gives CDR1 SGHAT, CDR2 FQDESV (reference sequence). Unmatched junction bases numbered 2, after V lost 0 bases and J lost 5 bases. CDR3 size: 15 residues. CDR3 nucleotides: TGTGCCAGCAGCTTAGCGGGACAGGGGGCGGACGAGCAGTACTTC. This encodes CASSLAGQGADEQYF.